This T cell receptor (beta chain) was observed in a study of blood T cell repertoires in COVID-19. Study context: Specimens from acute and convalescent COVID-19 originated in the United States, Italy and Spain. T cells, B-cell-depleted T cells, or PBMCs supplied cDNA or gDNA.

Per the original methods: It was from reference gene primer amplification that nucleated cell counts were estimated. Sequencing was performed with immunoSEQ multiplex PCR; in TCRdb, only in-frame clones are kept and a portion is missing. D and trimming were read from the DNA, whereas the V and J calls and clone size are those reported in that table. This table holds 120,000 or so clones, about nine tenths found once. Germline CDR1 SGHDT, CDR2 YYEEEE. This CDR3 is 16 amino acids long. Unmatched junction bases numbered 6, after V lost 2 bases and J lost 1 base. The clonotype originates from a human donor in a cohort sampled during active COVID-19. The sequenced sample consisted of peripheral blood. The chain has TRBV5-6 and TRBJ1-5, with 7 bases lining up with TRBD1. CDR3 region: CASSLGTDLSNQPQHF. The CDR3, as DNA: TGTGCCAGCAGCTTAGGGACAGATTTGAGCAATCAGCCCCAGCATTTT. Complete variable domain (other parts from reference TRBV5-6 and TRBJ1-5): DAGVTQSPTHLIKTRGQQVTLRCSPKSGHDTVSWYQQALGQGPQFIFQYYEEEERQRGNFPDRFSGHQFPNYSSELNVNALLLGDSALYLCASSLGTDLSNQPQHFGDGTRLSIL.